What follows describes a single T cell receptor beta chain. Its antigen is not known. The data were produced by immunoSEQ multiplex PCR, yet TCRdb's version contains in-frame clones alone and is incomplete. Of 98,000 or so clones listed, about 85% were seen once; the top ten hold about 3%. The data derive from a study of cytomegalovirus exposure and HLA in healthy donors. Germline V CDR1 and CDR2: MNHNS, SASEGT. V dropped 1 base and J dropped 2 bases, with 10 bases sitting between them. CDR3 length equals 15 residues. General observations from the study: Most TCR sequences were rare, but some public TCRs occurred in many donors. That first-cohort TCR clusters tended to co-occur in the 100 to 150 validation repertoires was found in a later analysis. A list of around 150 TCR beta chains associated with cytomegalovirus was given.

The sequenced sample consisted of PBMCs. The V and J genes are TRBV6-1 and TRBJ2-3, with a tentative D call TRBD1 (6 bases). This receptor was taken from a woman in her late teens or twenties in good health and CMV-seronegative. CDR3 sequence reads: CASSEETGTTDTQYF. CDR3 nucleotide sequence: TGTGCCAGCAGTGAAGAGACAGGTACCACAGATACGCAGTATTTT.